This T cell receptor (beta chain) was identified during a study of neurological immune-mediated disorders. General observations from the study: The repertoires of 18 of 34 multiple sclerosis patients fell into one related-CDR3 cluster (a possible signature) under phylogenetic grouping. HTLV-1-associated myelopathy had the most TCR clonal expansion, and multiple sclerosis had the least, less than healthy controls.

The making of cDNA relied on 5'RACE with 10-nucleotide random UMIs. TCRdb reprocessed the 5' RACE reads with MiXCR, giving one entry per CDR3 protein. In the table there are more than 75,000 distinct CDR3 sequences, 4.3% of which are singletons. Indicated time point: longitudinal time-point 3. The CDR3 contains 15 residues. Germline V CDR1 and CDR2: MNHEY, SMNVEV (reference sequence). The V and J ends lost 1 base and 4 bases respectively, with 10 bases between them. There are many counts of this clonotype. Its antigen is undetermined. Sequencing was carried out using PBMCs. The rearrangement links TRBV27 to TRBJ1-4, with a weak D call TRBD1 (6 bases). The TCR was taken from a woman aged 55-70 years with multiple sclerosis. The CDR3, as DNA: TGTGCCAGCAGTTTATGGGGGGCCGGTAATGAAAAACTGTTTTTT. Translated: CASSLWGAGNEKLFF.